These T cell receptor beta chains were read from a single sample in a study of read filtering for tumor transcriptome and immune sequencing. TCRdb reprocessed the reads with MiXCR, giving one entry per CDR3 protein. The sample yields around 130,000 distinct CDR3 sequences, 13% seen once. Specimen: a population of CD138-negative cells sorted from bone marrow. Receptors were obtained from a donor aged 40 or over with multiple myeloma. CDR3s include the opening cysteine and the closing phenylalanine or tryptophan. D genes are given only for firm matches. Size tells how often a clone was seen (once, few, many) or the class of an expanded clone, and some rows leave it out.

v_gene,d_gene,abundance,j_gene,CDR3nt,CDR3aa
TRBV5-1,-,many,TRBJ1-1,TGCGCCAGCAGCACCGCACAGGCCATGAACACTGAAGCTTTCTTT,CASSTAQAMNTEAFF
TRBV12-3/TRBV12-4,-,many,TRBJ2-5,TGTGCCAGCAGTACAGACCGACGGTCCCAAGAGACCCAGTACTTC,CASSTDRRSQETQYF
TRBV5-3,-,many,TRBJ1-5,TGTGCCAGAAGCCACAAAATCCAAAATCAGCCCCAGCATTTT,CARSHKIQNQPQHF
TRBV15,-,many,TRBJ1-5,TGTGCCACCAGCAGAGATGAGGGCGTCGGAAATCAGCCCCAGCATTTT,CATSRDEGVGNQPQHF
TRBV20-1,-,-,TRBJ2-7,TGCAGTGCTTCGCCCCGCCCGACCAGGGGAATAGACGAGCAGTACTTC,CSASPRPTRGIDEQYF
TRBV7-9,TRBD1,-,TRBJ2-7,TGTGCCAGCAGCCGGGCCGGGACAGTTTCCTACGAGCAGTACTTC,CASSRAGTVSYEQYF
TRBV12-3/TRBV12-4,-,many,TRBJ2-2,TGTGCCAGCACCCCAGCAGGGTTCGCCGGGGAGCTGTTTTTT,CASTPAGFAGELFF
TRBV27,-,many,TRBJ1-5,TGTGCCAGCAGTCCACTTACTGGGTTGAGCAATCAGCCCCAGCATTTT,CASSPLTGLSNQPQHF
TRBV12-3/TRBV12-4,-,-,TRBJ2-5,TGTGCCAGCAGTTTAGAAGGGACCCAGTACTTC,CASSLEGTQYF
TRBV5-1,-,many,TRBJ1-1,TGCGCCAGCGGCACCGGGACAGAAGCTTTCTTT,CASGTGTEAFF
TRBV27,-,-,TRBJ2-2,TGTGCCAGCAGTTTAGCCCACCGGGCCGGGGAGCTGTTTTTT,CASSLAHRAGELFF
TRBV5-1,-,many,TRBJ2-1,TGCGCCAGCAGCCCGGTAGACCCGGGAAATGAGCAGTTCTTC,CASSPVDPGNEQFF
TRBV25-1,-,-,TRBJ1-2,TGTGCCAGCAGTGCCCGAGCCTATAACTATGGCTACACCTTC,CASSARAYNYGYTF
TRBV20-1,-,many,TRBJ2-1,TGCAGTGCTAGAGAGGGGCCCAATGAGCAGTTCTTC,CSAREGPNEQFF
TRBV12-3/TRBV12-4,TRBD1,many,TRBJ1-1,TGTGCCAGCAGCCCTAGACAGGGTTCTGAAGCTTTCTTT,CASSPRQGSEAFF
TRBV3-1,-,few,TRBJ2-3,TGTGCCAGCAGCCAACGGGGACAAAGCACAGATACGCAGTATTTT,CASSQRGQSTDTQYF
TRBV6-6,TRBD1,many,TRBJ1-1,TGTGCCAGCAGCCAAGGACAGGGGGGGAACACTGAAGCTTTCTTT,CASSQGQGGNTEAFF